A selection of T cell receptor beta chains follows, all from one sample in a study of cytomegalovirus exposure and HLA in healthy donors. TCRdb keeps only in-frame clones here, not all; method: immunoSEQ multiplex PCR. This table has 170,000 or so clones, around 83% appearing once. The sequenced sample consisted of PBMCs. The source is a man in his fifties or sixties in good health and CMV-seronegative. The CDR3 runs from the conserved cysteine through the conserved F or W. A D gene is named only where the DNA matches it firmly. For some rows the clone size is stated as once, few or many, or as a class when expanded; others skip it.

d_call cdr3_length j_call v_call clone_size cdr3_aa cdr3_nt
NA 15 TRBJ2-3 TRBV9 NA CASSVGGLSTDTQYF TGTGCCAGCAGCGTAGGAGGACTGAGCACAGATACGCAGTATTTT
TRBD2 17 TRBJ2-5 TRBV9 NA CASSVGASGRGKETQYF TGTGCCAGCAGCGTAGGTGCTAGCGGGAGGGGAAAAGAGACCCAGTACTTC
NA 14 TRBJ1-2 TRBV5-6 NA CASSLSEINYGYTF TGTGCCAGCAGCTTGTCGGAGATAAACTATGGCTACACCTTC
TRBD1 16 TRBJ2-2 TRBV4-3 NA CASSQDGTGVSGELFF TGCGCCAGCAGCCAAGATGGGACAGGGGTATCCGGGGAGCTGTTTTTT
NA 13 TRBJ2-5 TRBV5-4 once CASSFEYQETQYF TGTGCCAGCAGCTTCGAGTACCAAGAGACCCAGTACTTC
NA 11 TRBJ1-1 TRBV6-5 few CASRSQGEAFF TGTGCCAGCAGGTCACAGGGCGAAGCTTTCTTT
NA 13 TRBJ1-1 TRBV6-5 few CASRWTVNTEAFF TGTGCCAGCAGGTGGACAGTGAACACTGAAGCTTTCTTT
NA 15 TRBJ2-3 TRBV9 NA CASSVATAGSDTQYF TGTGCCAGCAGCGTAGCTACTGCGGGTTCAGATACGCAGTATTTT
TRBD2 15 TRBJ2-7 TRBV28 NA CASSLSGRAAYEQYF TGTGCCAGCAGTTTAAGCGGGAGGGCCGCCTACGAGCAGTACTTC
TRBD1 13 TRBJ1-1 TRBV11-2 NA CASSFTGGTEAFF TGTGCCAGCAGCTTCACAGGGGGCACTGAAGCTTTCTTT
TRBD2 14 TRBJ2-3 TRBV19 NA CASSLSGNRDTQYF TGTGCCAGTAGCCTTAGCGGGAACCGAGATACGCAGTATTTT
TRBD1 14 TRBJ1-2 TRBV9 NA CASSVGDRVYGYTF TGTGCCAGCAGCGTAGGGGACAGAGTATATGGCTACACCTTC
TRBD1 13 TRBJ2-1 TRBV30 NA CAWSVDRGVEQFF TGTGCCTGGAGTGTAGACAGGGGCGTTGAGCAGTTCTTC
NA 15 TRBJ2-2 TRBV29-1 NA CSVVPTSEVPGELFF TGCAGCGTTGTCCCTACTAGTGAGGTTCCCGGGGAGCTGTTTTTT
NA 15 TRBJ2-7 TRBV11-2 NA CASSLVPGPTYEQYF TGTGCCAGCAGCTTAGTCCCAGGGCCTACCTACGAGCAGTACTTC
NA 13 TRBJ2-2 TRBV6-1 few CATRPVNTGELFF TGTGCCACGAGGCCAGTCAACACCGGGGAGCTGTTTTTT
NA 15 TRBJ1-3 TRBV7-2 NA CASSLVAGQGNTIYF TGTGCCAGCAGCTTAGTGGCGGGGCAGGGAAACACCATATATTTT
NA 14 TRBJ2-7 TRBV5-5 NA CASSLLISSYEQYF TGTGCCAGCAGCTTGTTGATTAGCTCCTACGAGCAGTACTTC
NA 14 TRBJ1-4 TRBV5-6 few CASSLSGVFEKLFF TGTGCCAGCAGCTTGTCAGGGGTTTTTGAAAAACTGTTTTTT
TRBD2 15 TRBJ2-3 TRBV30 NA CAWSVTSGSTDTQYF TGTGCCTGGAGTGTCACTAGCGGTAGCACAGATACGCAGTATTTT
TRBD1 16 TRBJ1-5 TRBV19 NA CASSIAGQGAYQPQHF TGTGCCAGTAGTATTGCCGGACAGGGGGCTTATCAGCCCCAGCATTTT
NA 11 TRBJ2-7 TRBV25-1 NA CATNLYYEQYF TGTGCCACCAACCTCTACTACGAGCAGTACTTC
NA 13 TRBJ2-5 TRBV6-1 NA CASSEHPGKTQYF TGTGCCAGCAGTGAACACCCCGGGAAGACCCAGTACTTC
TRBD1 16 TRBJ2-5 TRBV9 NA CASSVVAGGFPETQYF TGTGCCAGCAGCGTAGTGGCAGGGGGCTTCCCAGAGACCCAGTACTTC
TRBD1 16 TRBJ2-7 TRBV4-3 NA CASSLTTGQALYEQYF TGCGCCAGCAGCCTAACTACGGGACAGGCTCTCTACGAGCAGTACTTC
TRBD2 16 TRBJ2-2 TRBV7-2 NA CASSSSGGGITGELFF TGTGCCAGCAGCTCTAGCGGGGGGGGTATCACCGGGGAGCTGTTTTTT
NA 11 TRBJ1-2 TRBV6-5 NA CASSYQNGYTF TGTGCCAGCAGTTATCAGAATGGCTACACCTTC